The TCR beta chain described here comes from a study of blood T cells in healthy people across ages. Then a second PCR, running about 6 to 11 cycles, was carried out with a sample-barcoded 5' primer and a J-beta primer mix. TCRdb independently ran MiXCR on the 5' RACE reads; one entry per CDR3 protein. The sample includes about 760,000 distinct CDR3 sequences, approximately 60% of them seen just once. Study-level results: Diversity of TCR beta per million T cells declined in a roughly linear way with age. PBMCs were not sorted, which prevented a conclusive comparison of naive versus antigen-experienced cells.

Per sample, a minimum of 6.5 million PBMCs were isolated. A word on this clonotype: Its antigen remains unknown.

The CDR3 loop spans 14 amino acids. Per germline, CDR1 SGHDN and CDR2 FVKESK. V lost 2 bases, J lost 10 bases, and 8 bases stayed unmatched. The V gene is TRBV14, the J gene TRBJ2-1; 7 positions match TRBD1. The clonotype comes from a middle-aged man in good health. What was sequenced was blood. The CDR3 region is CASSQYRGSNEQFF. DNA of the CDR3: TGTGCCAGCAGCCAATACAGGGGATCAAACGAGCAGTTCTTC.